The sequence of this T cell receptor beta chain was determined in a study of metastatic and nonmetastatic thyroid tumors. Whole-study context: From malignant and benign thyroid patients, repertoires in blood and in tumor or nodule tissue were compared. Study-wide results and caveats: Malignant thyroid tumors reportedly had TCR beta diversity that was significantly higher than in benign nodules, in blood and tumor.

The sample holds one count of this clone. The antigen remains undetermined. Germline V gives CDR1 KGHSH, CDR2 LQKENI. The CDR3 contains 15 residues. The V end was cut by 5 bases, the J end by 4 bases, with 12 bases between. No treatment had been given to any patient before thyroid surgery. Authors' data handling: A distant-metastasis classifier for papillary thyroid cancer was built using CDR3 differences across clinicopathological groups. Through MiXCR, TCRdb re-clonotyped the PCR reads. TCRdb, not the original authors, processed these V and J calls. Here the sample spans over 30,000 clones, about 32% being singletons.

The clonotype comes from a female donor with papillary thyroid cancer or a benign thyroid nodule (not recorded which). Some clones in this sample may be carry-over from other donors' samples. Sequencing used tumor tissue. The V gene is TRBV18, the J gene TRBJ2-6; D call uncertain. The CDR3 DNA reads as TGTGCCAGCTCAGTTTCGCACTCCGGGGCCAACGTCCTGACTTTC. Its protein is CASSVSHSGANVLTF.